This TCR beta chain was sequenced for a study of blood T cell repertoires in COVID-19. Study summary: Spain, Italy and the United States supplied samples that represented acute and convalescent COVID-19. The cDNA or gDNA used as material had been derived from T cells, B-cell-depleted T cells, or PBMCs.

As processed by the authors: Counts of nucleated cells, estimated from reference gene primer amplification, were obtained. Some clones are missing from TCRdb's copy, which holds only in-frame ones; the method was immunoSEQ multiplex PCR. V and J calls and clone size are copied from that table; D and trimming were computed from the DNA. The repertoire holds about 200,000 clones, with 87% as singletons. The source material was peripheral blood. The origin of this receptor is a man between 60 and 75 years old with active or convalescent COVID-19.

The CDR3 reads CAWSLGADGNTIYF. The CDR3 nucleotides are TGTGCCTGGAGTCTTGGGGCGGATGGAAACACCATATATTTT. The chain carries TRBV30 and TRBJ1-3; the D gene is possibly TRBD1 (5 bases). Germline-derived CDR1 and CDR2 are GTSNPN and SVGIG (reference sequence). This CDR3 comprises 14 residues. Trimming took 2 bases from V and 3 from J, leaving 11 bases between them. The full variable domain, rest sourced from reference TRBV30 and TRBJ1-3, is SQTIHQWPATLVQPVGSPLSLECTVEGTSNPNLYWYRQAAGRGLQLLFYSVGIGQISSEVPQNLSASRPQDRQFILSSKKLLLSDSGFYLCAWSLGADGNTIYFGEGSWLTVV.